This entry concerns a single T cell receptor (beta chain). As yet, its antigen is unknown. Other DNA sequences in the same sample also yield this CDR3. The data stem from a study of cytomegalovirus exposure and HLA in healthy donors. Study results and caveats: Later analysis associated a missense DCLRE1C variant with TCR beta V- and J-gene trimming.

This CDR3 has 15 amino acids. CDR1 and CDR2 from the germline V gene are MNHNS and SASEGT. V shed 3 bases and J 4 bases; nucleotides not matched to a gene: 3. The PCR ran on 60 Vbeta and 13 Jbeta primers. Clones were sequenced by immunoSEQ multiplex PCR, and TCRdb holds only the in-frame ones, with some missing. The data hold roughly 250,000 clones, with about 83% observed a single time. The sequencing sample was made of PBMCs. The chain combines TRBV6-1 with TRBJ1-4, with TRBD1 identical over 9 bases. The receptor was isolated from a woman aged 40 to 49 in good health and CMV-seropositive. As DNA, the CDR3 is TGTGCCAGCAGTGACCTGACAGGGGGTAATGAAAAACTGTTTTTT. Translating gives CASSDLTGGNEKLFF.